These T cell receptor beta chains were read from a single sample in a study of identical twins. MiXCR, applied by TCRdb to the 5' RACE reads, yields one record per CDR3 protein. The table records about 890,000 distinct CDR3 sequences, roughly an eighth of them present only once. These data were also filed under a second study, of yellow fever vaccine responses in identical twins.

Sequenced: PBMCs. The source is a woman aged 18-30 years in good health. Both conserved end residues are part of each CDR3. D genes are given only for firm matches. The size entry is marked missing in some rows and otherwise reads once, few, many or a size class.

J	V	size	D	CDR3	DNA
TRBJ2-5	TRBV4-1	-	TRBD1	CASSQAGGSETQYF	TGCGCCAGCAGCCAAGCAGGGGGCTCGGAGACCCAGTACTTC
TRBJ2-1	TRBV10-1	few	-	CASSEWGEQFF	TGCGCCAGCAGTGAGTGGGGTGAGCAGTTCTTC
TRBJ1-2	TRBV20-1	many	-	CSARSYYGYTF	TGCAGTGCTAGATCCTACTATGGCTACACCTTC
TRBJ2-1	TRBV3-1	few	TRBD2	CASRDGLGTSGINEQFF	TGTGCCAGCAGAGACGGGCTCGGGACTAGCGGAATCAATGAGCAGTTCTTC
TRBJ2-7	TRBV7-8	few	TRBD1	CASSLNRGRDRQTYEQYF	TGTGCCAGCAGCTTAAACCGAGGGCGGGACAGGCAAACTTACGAGCAGTACTTC
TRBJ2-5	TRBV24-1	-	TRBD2	CATSEASGGEDTQYF	TGTGCCACCAGTGAGGCTAGCGGGGGAGAAGATACCCAGTACTTC
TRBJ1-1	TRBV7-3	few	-	CASSLVGQSAGTEAFF	TGTGCCAGCAGCTTAGTTGGACAGTCCGCCGGCACTGAAGCTTTCTTT
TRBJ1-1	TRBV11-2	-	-	CASSPLVLTEAFF	TGTGCCAGCAGCCCGCTCGTCTTAACTGAAGCTTTCTTT
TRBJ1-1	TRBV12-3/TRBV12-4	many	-	CASSFFRVTEAFF	TGTGCCAGCAGTTTTTTTCGGGTCACTGAAGCTTTCTTT
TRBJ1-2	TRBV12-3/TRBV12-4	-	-	CASRLRDTLIYGYTF	TGTGCCAGCAGGCTAAGGGACACGCTCATCTATGGCTACACCTTC
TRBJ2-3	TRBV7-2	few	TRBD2	CASSLIAGGPDTQYF	TGTGCCAGCAGCTTAATAGCGGGGGGGCCAGATACGCAGTATTTT
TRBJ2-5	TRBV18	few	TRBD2	CASSPGGESQYF	TGTGCCAGCTCGCCGGGAGGGGAGTCCCAGTACTTC
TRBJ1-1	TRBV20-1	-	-	CSARKQSGNAEAFF	TGCAGTGCCAGGAAACAGAGTGGGAACGCTGAAGCTTTCTTT
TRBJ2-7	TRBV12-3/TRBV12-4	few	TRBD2	CASRGTSGPSSYEQYF	TGTGCCAGCAGAGGGACTAGCGGACCGAGCTCCTACGAGCAGTACTTC
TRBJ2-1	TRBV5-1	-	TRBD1	CASSWGQSYNEQFF	TGCGCCAGCAGCTGGGGACAGAGTTACAATGAGCAGTTCTTC
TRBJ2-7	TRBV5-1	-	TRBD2	CASSSWAGGDYEQYF	TGCGCCAGCAGCTCCTGGGCGGGAGGGGACTACGAGCAGTACTTC
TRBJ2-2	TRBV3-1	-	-	CASSQARTTGELFF	TGTGCCAGCAGCCAAGCCAGGACCACCGGGGAGCTGTTTTTT
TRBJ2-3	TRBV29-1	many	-	CSVDTDTQYF	TGCAGCGTCGACACAGATACGCAGTATTTT
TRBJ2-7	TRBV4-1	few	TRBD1	CASSPWPRDRGNEQYF	TGCGCCAGCAGCCCATGGCCCCGGGACAGGGGAAACGAGCAGTACTTC
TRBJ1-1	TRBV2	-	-	CASSGELEAFF	TGTGCCAGCAGTGGGGAGCTTGAAGCTTTCTTT
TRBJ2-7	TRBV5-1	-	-	CASSPDSGTYEQYF	TGCGCCAGCAGCCCTGATTCAGGGACCTACGAGCAGTACTTC
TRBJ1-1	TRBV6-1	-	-	CASSDPGHTNTEAFF	TGTGCCAGCAGCGATCCGGGACATACGAACACTGAAGCTTTCTTT
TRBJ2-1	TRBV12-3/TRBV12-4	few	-	CASSFQGWDEQFF	TGTGCCAGCAGTTTCCAGGGATGGGATGAGCAGTTCTTC
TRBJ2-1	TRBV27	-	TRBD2	CASSWVGGRGPDEQFF	TGTGCCAGCAGTTGGGTTGGCGGGAGGGGTCCCGATGAGCAGTTCTTC
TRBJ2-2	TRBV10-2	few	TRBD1	CASTGGLGTGELFF	TGCGCCAGCACAGGGGGCCTTGGGACCGGGGAGCTGTTTTTT
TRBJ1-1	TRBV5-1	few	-	CASSLDRGAHTEAFF	TGCGCCAGCAGCTTGGATCGGGGGGCGCACACTGAAGCTTTCTTT
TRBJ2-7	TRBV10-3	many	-	CAISDKGGSYEQYF	TGTGCCATCAGTGATAAGGGTGGCTCCTACGAGCAGTACTTC
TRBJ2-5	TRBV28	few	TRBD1	CASSTWDSQETQYF	TGTGCCAGCAGTACCTGGGACAGCCAAGAGACCCAGTACTTC
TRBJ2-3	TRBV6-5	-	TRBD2	CASSYFSGGAPDTQYF	TGTGCCAGCAGTTACTTTAGCGGGGGGGCCCCAGATACGCAGTATTTT
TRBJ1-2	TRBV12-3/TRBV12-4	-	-	CASSGPIALYGYTF	TGTGCCAGCAGTGGTCCCATTGCCCTCTATGGCTACACCTTC
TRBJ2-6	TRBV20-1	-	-	CSALLSDSGANVLTF	TGCAGTGCTCTACTTTCAGACTCTGGGGCCAACGTCCTGACTTTC
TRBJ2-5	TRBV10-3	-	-	CAISEGDRALAETQYF	TGTGCCATCAGTGAGGGAGACAGGGCACTAGCGGAGACCCAGTACTTC
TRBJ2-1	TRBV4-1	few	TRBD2	CASSQGGGLNEQFF	TGCGCCAGCAGCCAAGGCGGGGGGCTTAATGAGCAGTTCTTC
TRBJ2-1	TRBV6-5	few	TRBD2	CASSYSGTSGSGGYEQFF	TGTGCCAGCAGTTACTCGGGGACTAGCGGGAGCGGCGGATATGAGCAGTTCTTC
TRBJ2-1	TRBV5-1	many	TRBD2	CASSLWGLAYNEQFF	TGCGCCAGCAGCCTGTGGGGACTAGCTTACAATGAGCAGTTCTTC
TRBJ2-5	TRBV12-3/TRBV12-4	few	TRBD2	CASSPLSSGRKETQYF	TGTGCCAGCAGTCCCCTAAGTAGCGGGAGGAAAGAGACCCAGTACTTC
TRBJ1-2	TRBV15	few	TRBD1	CATSSGDRGLDYGYTF	TGTGCCACCAGCAGTGGGGACAGGGGGCTTGACTATGGCTACACCTTC
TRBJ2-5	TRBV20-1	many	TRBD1	CSAERQGDQETQYF	TGCAGTGCCGAAAGACAGGGGGACCAAGAGACCCAGTACTTC
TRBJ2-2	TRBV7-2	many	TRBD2	CASRSWTSGLGELFF	TGTGCCAGCAGATCCTGGACTAGCGGGTTGGGGGAGCTGTTTTTT
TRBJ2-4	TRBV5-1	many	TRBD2	CASSSSGILAKNIQYF	TGCGCCAGCAGCTCTAGCGGGATACTAGCCAAAAACATTCAGTACTTC
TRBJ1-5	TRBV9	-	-	CASSEGGDQPQHF	TGTGCCAGCAGCGAGGGGGGGGACCAGCCCCAGCATTTT
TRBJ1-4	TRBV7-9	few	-	CASSLEGQSTEKLFF	TGTGCCAGCAGCTTAGAGGGACAAAGCACTGAAAAACTGTTTTTT
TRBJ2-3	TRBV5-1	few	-	CASSFQGGHTDTQYF	TGCGCCAGCAGCTTCCAGGGGGGCCACACAGATACGCAGTATTTT
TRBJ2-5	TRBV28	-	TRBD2	CASTPILSGRPAETQYF	TGTGCCAGCACCCCCATTCTTAGCGGGAGACCTGCGGAGACCCAGTACTTC
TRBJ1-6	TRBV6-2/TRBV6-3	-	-	CASSYPDNSPLHF	TGTGCCAGCAGTTACCCAGATAATTCACCCCTCCACTTT
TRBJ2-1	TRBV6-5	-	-	CASSYREDYNEQFF	TGTGCCAGCAGTTACAGGGAAGACTACAATGAGCAGTTCTTC
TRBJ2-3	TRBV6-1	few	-	CASSEVLPSKDTQYF	TGTGCCAGCAGTGAAGTACTACCTTCAAAGGATACGCAGTATTTT
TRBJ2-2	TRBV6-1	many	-	CAVQRTGNTGELFF	TGTGCCGTCCAACGGACTGGTAACACCGGGGAGCTGTTTTTT
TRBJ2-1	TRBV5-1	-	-	CASSLGEFVDEQFF	TGCGCCAGCAGCTTGGGCGAGTTCGTGGATGAGCAGTTCTTC